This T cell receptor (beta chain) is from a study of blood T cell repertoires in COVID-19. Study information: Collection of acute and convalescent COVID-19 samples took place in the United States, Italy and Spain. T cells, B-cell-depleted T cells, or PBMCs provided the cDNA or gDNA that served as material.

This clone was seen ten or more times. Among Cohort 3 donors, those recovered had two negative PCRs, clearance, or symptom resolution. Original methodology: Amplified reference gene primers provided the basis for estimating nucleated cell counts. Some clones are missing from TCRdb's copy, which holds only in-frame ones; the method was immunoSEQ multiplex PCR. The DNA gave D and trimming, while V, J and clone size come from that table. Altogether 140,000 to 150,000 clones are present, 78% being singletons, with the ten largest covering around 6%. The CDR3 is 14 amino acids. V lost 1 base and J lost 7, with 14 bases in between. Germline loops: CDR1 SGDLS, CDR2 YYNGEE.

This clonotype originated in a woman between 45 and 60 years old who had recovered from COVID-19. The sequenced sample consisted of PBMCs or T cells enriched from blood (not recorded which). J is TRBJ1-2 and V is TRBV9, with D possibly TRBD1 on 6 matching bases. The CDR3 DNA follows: TGTGCCAGCAGCGTATCGACAGGATCTGGTGGCTACACCTTC. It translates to CASSVSTGSGGYTF. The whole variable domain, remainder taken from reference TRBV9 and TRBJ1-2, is DSGVTQTPKHLITATGQRVTLRCSPRSGDLSVYWYQQSLDQGLQFLIQYYNGEERAKGNILERFSAQQFPDLHSELNLSSLELGDSALYFCASSVSTGSGGYTFGSGTRLTVV.